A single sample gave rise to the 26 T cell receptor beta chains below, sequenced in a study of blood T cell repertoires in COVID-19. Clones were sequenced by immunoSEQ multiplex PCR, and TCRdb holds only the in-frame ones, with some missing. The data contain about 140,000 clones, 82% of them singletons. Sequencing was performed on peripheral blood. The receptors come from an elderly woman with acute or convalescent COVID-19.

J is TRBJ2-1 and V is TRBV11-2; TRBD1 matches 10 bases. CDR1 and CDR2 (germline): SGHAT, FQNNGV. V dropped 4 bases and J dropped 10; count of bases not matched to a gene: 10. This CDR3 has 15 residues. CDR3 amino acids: CASSSRDRGRWEQFF. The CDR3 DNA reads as TGTGCCAGCAGCTCCCGGGACAGGGGCCGTTGGGAGCAGTTCTTC.

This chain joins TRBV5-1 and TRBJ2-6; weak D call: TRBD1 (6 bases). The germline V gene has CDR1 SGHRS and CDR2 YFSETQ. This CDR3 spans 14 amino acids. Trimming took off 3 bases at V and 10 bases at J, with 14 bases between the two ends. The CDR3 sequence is CASSSTGQGNVLTF. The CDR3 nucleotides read TGCGCCAGCAGCTCGACAGGTCAGGGGAACGTCCTGACTTTC.

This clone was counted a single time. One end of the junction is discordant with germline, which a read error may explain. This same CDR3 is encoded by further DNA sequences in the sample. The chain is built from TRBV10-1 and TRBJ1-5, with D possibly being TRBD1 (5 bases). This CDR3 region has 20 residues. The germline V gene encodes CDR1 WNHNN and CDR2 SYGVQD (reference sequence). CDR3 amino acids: CASSDSLRGRKGLGNQPQHF. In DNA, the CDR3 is TGCGCCAGCAGTGATAGTCTTAGGGGTAGAAAGGGGTTAGGAAATCAACCCCAGCATTTT.

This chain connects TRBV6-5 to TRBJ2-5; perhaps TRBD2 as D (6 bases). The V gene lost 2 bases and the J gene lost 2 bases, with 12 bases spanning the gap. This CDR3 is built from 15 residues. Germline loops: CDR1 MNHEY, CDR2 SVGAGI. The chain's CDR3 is CASSYEGLTQETQYF. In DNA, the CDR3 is TGTGCCAGCAGTTACGAGGGACTGACGCAAGAGACCCAGTACTTC.

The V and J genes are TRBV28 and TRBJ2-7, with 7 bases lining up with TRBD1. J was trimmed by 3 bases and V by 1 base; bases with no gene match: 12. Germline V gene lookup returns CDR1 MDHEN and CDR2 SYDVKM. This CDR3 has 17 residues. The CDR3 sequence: CASSLSDPWTGNYEQYF. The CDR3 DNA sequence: TGTGCCAGCAGTTTATCGGACCCCTGGACAGGTAACTACGAGCAGTACTTC.

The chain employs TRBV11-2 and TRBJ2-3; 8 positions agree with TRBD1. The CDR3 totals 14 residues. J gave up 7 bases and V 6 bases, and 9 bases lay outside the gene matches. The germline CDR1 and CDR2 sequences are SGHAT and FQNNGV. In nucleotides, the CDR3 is TGTGCCAGCAGTTCGGACAGGGTCTCCTATACGCAGTATTTT. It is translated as CASSSDRVSYTQYF.

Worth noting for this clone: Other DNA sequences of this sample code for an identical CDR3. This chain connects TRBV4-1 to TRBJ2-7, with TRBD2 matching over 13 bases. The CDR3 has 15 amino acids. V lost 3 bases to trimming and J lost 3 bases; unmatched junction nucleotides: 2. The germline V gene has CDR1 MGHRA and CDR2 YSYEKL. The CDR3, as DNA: TGCGCCAGCAGCCAGCGGACTAGCGGGAGCTACGAGCAGTACTTC. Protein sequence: CASSQRTSGSYEQYF.

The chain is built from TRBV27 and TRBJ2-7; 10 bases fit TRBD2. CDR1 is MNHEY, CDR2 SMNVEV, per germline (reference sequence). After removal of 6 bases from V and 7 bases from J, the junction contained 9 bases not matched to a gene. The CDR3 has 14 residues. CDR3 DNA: TGTGCCAGCAGACCGCTAGCGGGAGTGGATGAGCAGTACTTC. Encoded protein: CASRPLAGVDEQYF.

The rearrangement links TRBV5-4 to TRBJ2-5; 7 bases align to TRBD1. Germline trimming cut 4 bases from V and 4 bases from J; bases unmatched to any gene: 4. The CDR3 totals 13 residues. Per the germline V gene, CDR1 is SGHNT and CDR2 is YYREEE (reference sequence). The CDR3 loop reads CASSHAGGETQYF. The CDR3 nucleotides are TGTGCCAGCAGCCACGCAGGGGGAGAGACCCAGTACTTC.

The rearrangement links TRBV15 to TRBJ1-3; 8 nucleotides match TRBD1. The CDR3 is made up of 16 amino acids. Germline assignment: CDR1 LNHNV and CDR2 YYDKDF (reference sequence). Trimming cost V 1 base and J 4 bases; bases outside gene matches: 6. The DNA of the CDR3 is TGTGCCACCAGCAGAGTGGACAGGGAGCAAGGAAACACCATATATTTT. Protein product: CATSRVDREQGNTIYF.

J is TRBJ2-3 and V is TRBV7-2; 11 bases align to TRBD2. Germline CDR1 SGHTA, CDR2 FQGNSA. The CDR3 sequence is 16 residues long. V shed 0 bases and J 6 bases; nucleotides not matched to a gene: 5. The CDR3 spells CASSLAALAGADTQYF. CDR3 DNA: TGTGCCAGCAGCTTAGCTGCACTAGCGGGAGCGGATACGCAGTATTTT.

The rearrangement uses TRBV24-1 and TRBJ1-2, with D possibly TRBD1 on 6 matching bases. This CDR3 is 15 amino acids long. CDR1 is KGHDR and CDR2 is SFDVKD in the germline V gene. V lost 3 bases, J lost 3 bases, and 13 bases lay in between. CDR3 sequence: CATSDPFRGDYGYTF. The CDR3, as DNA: TGTGCCACCAGTGATCCCTTCAGGGGCGACTATGGCTACACCTTC.

CDR3 loop: CASRPLAYSYNEQFF. CDR3 bases: TGCGCCAGCCGTCCTCTTGCCTACTCCTACAATGAGCAGTTCTTC. The rearrangement links TRBV4-1 to TRBJ2-1; D is unresolved. Germline V CDR1 and CDR2: MGHRA, YSYEKL. V lost 8 bases to trimming and J lost 0 bases, with 14 bases between them. The CDR3 spans 15 residues.

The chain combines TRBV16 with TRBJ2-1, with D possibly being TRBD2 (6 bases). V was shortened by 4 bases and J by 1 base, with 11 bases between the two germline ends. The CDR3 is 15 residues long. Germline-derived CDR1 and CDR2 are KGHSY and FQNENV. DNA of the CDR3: TGTGCCAGCAGCCTCGGCGGGACTTCCTACAATGAGCAGTTCTTC. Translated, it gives CASSLGGTSYNEQFF.

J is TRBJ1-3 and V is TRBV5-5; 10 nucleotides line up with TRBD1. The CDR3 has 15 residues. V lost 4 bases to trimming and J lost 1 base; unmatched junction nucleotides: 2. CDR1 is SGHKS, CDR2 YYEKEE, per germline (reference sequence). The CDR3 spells CASSRDRGSGNTIYF. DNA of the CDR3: TGTGCCAGCAGCCGGGACAGGGGTTCTGGAAACACCATATATTTT.

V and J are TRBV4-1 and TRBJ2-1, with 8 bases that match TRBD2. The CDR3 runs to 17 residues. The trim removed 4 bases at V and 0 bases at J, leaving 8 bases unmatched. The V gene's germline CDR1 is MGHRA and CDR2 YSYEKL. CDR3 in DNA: TGCGCCAGCAGCCGAGGCCTAGCGGGTCGCTCCTACAATGAGCAGTTCTTC. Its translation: CASSRGLAGRSYNEQFF.

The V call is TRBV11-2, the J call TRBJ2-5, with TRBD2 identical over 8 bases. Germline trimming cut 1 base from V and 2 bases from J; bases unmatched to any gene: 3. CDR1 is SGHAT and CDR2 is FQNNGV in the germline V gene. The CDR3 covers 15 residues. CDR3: CASSLGGGTQETQYF. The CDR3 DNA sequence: TGTGCCAGCAGCTTAGGCGGGGGGACTCAAGAGACCCAGTACTTC.

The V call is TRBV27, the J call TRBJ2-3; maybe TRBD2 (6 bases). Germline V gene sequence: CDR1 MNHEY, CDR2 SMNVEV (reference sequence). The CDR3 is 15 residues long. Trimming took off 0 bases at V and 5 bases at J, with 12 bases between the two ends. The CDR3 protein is CASSLSYGGRDTQYF. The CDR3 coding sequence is TGTGCCAGCAGTTTATCATATGGGGGGAGAGATACGCAGTATTTT.

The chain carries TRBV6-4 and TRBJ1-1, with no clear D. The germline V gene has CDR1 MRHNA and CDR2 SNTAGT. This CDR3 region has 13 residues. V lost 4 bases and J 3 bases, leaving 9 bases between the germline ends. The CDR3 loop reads CASSAREDTEAFF. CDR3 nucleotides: TGTGCCAGCAGTGCCCGGGAGGACACTGAAGCTTTCTTT.

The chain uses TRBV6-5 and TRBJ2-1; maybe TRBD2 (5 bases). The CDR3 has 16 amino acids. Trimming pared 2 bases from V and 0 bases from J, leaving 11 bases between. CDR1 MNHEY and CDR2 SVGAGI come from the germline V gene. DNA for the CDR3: TGTGCCAGCAGTTACGACGGGGAGACCTCCTACAATGAGCAGTTCTTC. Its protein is CASSYDGETSYNEQFF.

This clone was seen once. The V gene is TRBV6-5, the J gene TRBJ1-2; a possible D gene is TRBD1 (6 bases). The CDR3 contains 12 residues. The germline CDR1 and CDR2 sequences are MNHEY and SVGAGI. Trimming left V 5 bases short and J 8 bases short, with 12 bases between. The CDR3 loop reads CASSRSGEGYTF. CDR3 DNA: TGTGCCAGCAGTCGCTCAGGGGAAGGCTACACCTTC.

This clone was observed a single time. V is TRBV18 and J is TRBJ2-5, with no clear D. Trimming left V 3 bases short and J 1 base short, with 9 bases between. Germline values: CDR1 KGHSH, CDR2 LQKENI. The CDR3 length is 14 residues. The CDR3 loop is CASSPTPSQETQYF. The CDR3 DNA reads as TGTGCCAGCTCACCGACACCTTCCCAAGAGACCCAGTACTTC.

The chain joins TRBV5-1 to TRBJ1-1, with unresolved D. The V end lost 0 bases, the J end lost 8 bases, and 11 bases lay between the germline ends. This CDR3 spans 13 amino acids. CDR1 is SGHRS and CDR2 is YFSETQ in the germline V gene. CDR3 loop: CASSLAGSGEAFF. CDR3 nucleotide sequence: TGCGCCAGCAGCTTGGCCGGGTCCGGAGAAGCTTTCTTT. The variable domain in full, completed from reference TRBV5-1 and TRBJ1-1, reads KAGVTQTPRYLIKTRGQQVTLSCSPISGHRSVSWYQQTPGQGLQFLFEYFSETQRNKGNFPGRFSGRQFSNSRSEMNVSTLELGDSALYLCASSLAGSGEAFFGQGTRLTVV.

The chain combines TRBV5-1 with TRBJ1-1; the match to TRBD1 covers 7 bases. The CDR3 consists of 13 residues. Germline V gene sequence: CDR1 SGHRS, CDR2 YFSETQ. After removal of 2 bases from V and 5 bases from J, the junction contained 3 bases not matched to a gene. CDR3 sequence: CASSFTGETEAFF. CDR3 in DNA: TGCGCCAGCAGCTTTACAGGGGAGACTGAAGCTTTCTTT.

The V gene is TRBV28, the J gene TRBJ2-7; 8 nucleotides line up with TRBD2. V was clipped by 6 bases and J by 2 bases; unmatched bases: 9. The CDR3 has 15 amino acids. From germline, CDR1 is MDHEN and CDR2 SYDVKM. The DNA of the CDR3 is TGTGCCAGCAGAACCAGCGGGAGAGGAGCCTACGAGCAGTACTTC. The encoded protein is CASRTSGRGAYEQYF.

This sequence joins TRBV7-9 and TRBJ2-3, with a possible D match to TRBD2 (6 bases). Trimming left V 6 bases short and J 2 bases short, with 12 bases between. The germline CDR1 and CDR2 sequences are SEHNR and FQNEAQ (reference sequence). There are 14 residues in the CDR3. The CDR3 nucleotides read TGTGCCAGCAGTACTAGCCAGTTCACAGATACGCAGTATTTT. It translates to CASSTSQFTDTQYF.